The rows below give T cell receptor beta chains drawn from one sample of a study of OX40 agonist ivuxolimab in advanced cancers. TCRdb's copy holds only in-frame clones and misses some; the assay was immunoSEQ multiplex PCR. This sample has some 60,000 clones, with around 82% found just once. Source: CD4+ or CD8+ T cells sorted from blood, taken in a trial of the OX40 agonist ivuxolimab. All receptors derive from an adult with an advanced solid tumor such as melanoma, head and neck, liver or kidney cancer. Each CDR3 is given with its conserved first and last residue. The D gene is left open where the match is weak. Size tells how often a clone was seen (once, few, many) or the class of an expanded clone, and some rows leave it out.

clone size: NA; V gene: TRBV5-4; D gene: NA; CDR3 protein: CASSLEPGRNTGELFF
clone size: NA; V gene: TRBV19; D gene: TRBD1; CDR3 protein: CASSTGGVMNTEAFF
clone size: NA; V gene: TRBV12-5; D gene: NA; CDR3 protein: CASGFSQDTETTNGYTF
clone size: NA; V gene: TRBV10-1; D gene: NA; CDR3 protein: CASSPLRVSTEAFF
clone size: medium-sized; V gene: TRBV28; D gene: NA; CDR3 protein: CASSLPGETQYF
clone size: NA; V gene: TRBV19; D gene: TRBD1; CDR3 protein: CASSNRGTGSENTGELFF
clone size: NA; V gene: TRBV28; D gene: NA; CDR3 protein: CASSFGGPDRETQYF
clone size: NA; V gene: TRBV7-3; D gene: NA; CDR3 protein: CASSSVGGTDTQYF
clone size: NA; V gene: TRBV18; D gene: NA; CDR3 protein: CASSPTTRQETQYF
clone size: NA; V gene: TRBV9; D gene: NA; CDR3 protein: CASSVGTSLETQYF
clone size: NA; V gene: TRBV6-1; D gene: TRBD2; CDR3 protein: CASSPVAGGGELFF
clone size: few; V gene: TRBV7-2; D gene: NA; CDR3 protein: CASSARLAEETQYF
clone size: NA; V gene: TRBV5-1; D gene: TRBD2; CDR3 protein: CASSTSGESDTQYF
clone size: once; V gene: TRBV5-1; D gene: TRBD1; CDR3 protein: CASSLRDRVMGEQFF
clone size: few; V gene: TRBV5-1; D gene: TRBD2; CDR3 protein: CASSLPGLGNEQFF
clone size: few; V gene: TRBV6-6; D gene: NA; CDR3 protein: CASSTLSSYNSPLHF
clone size: medium-sized; V gene: TRBV6-1; D gene: NA; CDR3 protein: CASSEVGGGAYEQYF
clone size: NA; V gene: TRBV19; D gene: TRBD2; CDR3 protein: CASSAGGASGGPSTDTQYF
clone size: NA; V gene: TRBV27; D gene: TRBD2; CDR3 protein: CASSRGTSTYEQYF
clone size: NA; V gene: TRBV20-1; D gene: NA; CDR3 protein: CSAKVTDTQYF
clone size: once; V gene: TRBV30; D gene: NA; CDR3 protein: CAWSVTLDGNEQFF
clone size: few; V gene: TRBV2; D gene: NA; CDR3 protein: CASSVWEKLFF
clone size: NA; V gene: TRBV30; D gene: NA; CDR3 protein: CAWSVRWGTEAFF
clone size: NA; V gene: TRBV5-1; D gene: NA; CDR3 protein: CASSIRDLGNEQFF
clone size: NA; V gene: TRBV30; D gene: TRBD1; CDR3 protein: CAWGGTEHGYTF
clone size: few; V gene: TRBV5-4; D gene: TRBD1; CDR3 protein: CASSDRFDRGQETQYF
clone size: NA; V gene: TRBV5-1; D gene: TRBD2; CDR3 protein: CASRDTSGTDTQYF
clone size: NA; V gene: TRBV13; D gene: NA; CDR3 protein: CASSFGTDYEQYF
clone size: NA; V gene: TRBV2; D gene: NA; CDR3 protein: CASTVQRSNQPQHF
clone size: once; V gene: TRBV5-5; D gene: NA; CDR3 protein: CASSLGISNYNEQFF
clone size: NA; V gene: TRBV9; D gene: TRBD2; CDR3 protein: CASSAGTSGRETQYF
clone size: NA; V gene: TRBV7-6; D gene: TRBD1; CDR3 protein: CASSSRTGTSPLHF
clone size: NA; V gene: TRBV6-6; D gene: NA; CDR3 protein: CASSSTTGRSYEQYF
clone size: NA; V gene: TRBV5-1; D gene: TRBD1; CDR3 protein: CASSFGQGADTQYF
clone size: NA; V gene: TRBV19; D gene: NA; CDR3 protein: CASSRSDLGKNIQYF
clone size: NA; V gene: TRBV30; D gene: NA; CDR3 protein: CACFLRAHTDTQYF
clone size: NA; V gene: TRBV7-2; D gene: NA; CDR3 protein: CASSFRGGSDQPQHF
clone size: NA; V gene: TRBV5-6; D gene: TRBD1; CDR3 protein: CASSLGQRDGYTF
clone size: NA; V gene: TRBV29-1; D gene: TRBD2; CDR3 protein: CSAGGEVAGETQYF
clone size: NA; V gene: TRBV5-1; D gene: TRBD1; CDR3 protein: CASSLGWTGGLEQFF
clone size: NA; V gene: TRBV7-2; D gene: NA; CDR3 protein: CASSQSSRTTGELFF
clone size: NA; V gene: TRBV5-4; D gene: TRBD1; CDR3 protein: CASSFTGGFDYGYTF
clone size: NA; V gene: TRBV7-3; D gene: TRBD2; CDR3 protein: CASSQRLAGGNEQFF
clone size: NA; V gene: TRBV23-1; D gene: NA; CDR3 protein: CASSQGLVPLHF
clone size: once; V gene: TRBV11-2; D gene: NA; CDR3 protein: CASSLDRETQYF
clone size: NA; V gene: TRBV7-9; D gene: NA; CDR3 protein: CASSLAGGLDTIYF
clone size: NA; V gene: TRBV4-1; D gene: NA; CDR3 protein: CASSLGEGTEAFF
clone size: NA; V gene: TRBV30; D gene: TRBD1; CDR3 protein: CACIKDRVPEAFF
clone size: few; V gene: TRBV5-4; D gene: TRBD1; CDR3 protein: CASSTDRVGYTF
clone size: NA; V gene: TRBV19; D gene: TRBD1; CDR3 protein: CASSRGTGDFTGELFF
clone size: NA; V gene: TRBV4-1; D gene: NA; CDR3 protein: CASSHVGEQFF
clone size: NA; V gene: TRBV7-9; D gene: NA; CDR3 protein: CASSLEGRGGNEQYF
clone size: NA; V gene: TRBV29-1; D gene: TRBD2; CDR3 protein: CSVRTSGNDEQYF